The present T cell receptor (beta chain) was sequenced within a study of T cell repertoires in cytomegalovirus infection. Ten or more counts support this clonotype. V lost 5 bases, J lost 1 base, and 11 bases lay in between. In germline, CDR1 is SGHTA, CDR2 FQGNSA. The CDR3 runs to 14 residues. Via MiXCR, TCRdb re-called the reads, giving one row per CDR3 protein. The profile covers fewer than 300,000 distinct CDR3 sequences, with about 25% appearing a single time and approximately 15% taken by the ten largest. Material for sequencing was PBMCs. The chain has TRBV7-2 and TRBJ2-5, with D possibly matching TRBD2 (5 bases). This TCR was sampled from a human donor in good health (CMV status not recorded). Some clones in this sample may be carry-over from other donors' samples. CDR3 protein: CASSPRLRQETQYF. CDR3 bases: TGTGCCAGCAGCCCGAGACTACGCCAAGAGACCCAGTACTTC.